The 25 T cell receptor beta chains below all came from one sample that was sequenced in a study of blood T cells in healthy people across ages. The use of a sample-barcoded 5' primer and a J-beta primer mix characterized a second PCR of roughly 6 to 11 cycles. Each CDR3 protein is one row after TCRdb ran MiXCR on the 5' RACE reads. Of 1.8 million or so distinct CDR3 sequences listed, 35% to 50% are singletons. Material for sequencing was blood. The receptor source for this set is a human donor in good health.

In its sample, this clonotype was seen a few times. The chain couples TRBV12-3 or TRBV12-4 to TRBJ2-7, with 8 bases aligning to TRBD2. J was trimmed by 0 bases and V by 5 bases; bases with no gene match: 9. The CDR3 totals 16 residues. The CDR3 bases are TGTGCCAGCAGTCTTTACGGGGGGGCTGGCTCCTACGAGCAGTACTTC. Translation gives CASSLYGGAGSYEQYF.

V gene TRBV10-3 combines with J gene TRBJ2-3; 14 bases agree with TRBD2. Per germline, CDR1 ENHRY and CDR2 SYGVKD. The CDR3 has 19 amino acids. V was clipped by 3 bases and J by 1 base; unmatched bases: 9. Here the CDR3 DNA reads TGTGCCATCAGTGACTGGACTAGCGGGGGGATAGGAGGCACAGATACGCAGTATTTT. This gives the protein CAISDWTSGGIGGTDTQYF.

This sequence joins TRBV12-3 or TRBV12-4 and TRBJ2-5; TRBD2 agrees at 11 bases. The J call may be faulty, since TRBJ2-7 better matches the DNA end. The CDR3 is made up of 14 amino acids. The CDR3 region is CASSSTSGDGEQYF. CDR3 nucleotides: TGTGCCAGCAGTTCGACTAGCGGGGACGGCGAGCAGTACTTC.

This chain uses TRBV3-1 with TRBJ2-1; a possible D gene is TRBD1 (6 bases). Germline CDR1 LGHDT, CDR2 YNNKEL (reference sequence). V was pared by 4 bases and J by 6 bases, with 28 bases between. There are 19 residues in the CDR3. In DNA form, the CDR3 reads TGTGCCAGCAGCCTTCGTATGTCGGACAGCTGGAACGTACTCAATGAGCAGTTCTTC. Translation gives CASSLRMSDSWNVLNEQFF.

This chain joins TRBV19 and TRBJ1-2, with a weak D call TRBD1 (5 bases). V was cut by 1 base and J by 8 bases, with 8 bases left in between. The CDR3 extends over 12 amino acids. Germline lookup yields CDR1 LNHDA and CDR2 SQIVND (reference sequence). DNA of the CDR3: TGTGCCAGTAGTATAGTAGGGGACGGCTACACCTTC. Protein sequence: CASSIVGDGYTF.

The DNA for the CDR3 is TGTGCCAGTACCACAAACCGAGGGGGCGGCTACACCTTC. Translating gives CASTTNRGGGYTF. This chain links TRBV19 with TRBJ1-2; 7 bases agree with TRBD1. The V gene end was trimmed by 7 bases and the J gene end by 8 bases; junction bases not matched to a gene: 10. The CDR3 is made up of 13 amino acids. Looked up from germline, CDR1 is LNHDA and CDR2 is SQIVND (reference sequence).

This rearrangement joins TRBV12-3 or TRBV12-4 to TRBJ1-6; a possible D gene is TRBD1 (5 bases). V shed 2 bases and J shed 7 bases, with 9 bases lying between them. The CDR3 has 14 amino acids. The chain's CDR3 is CASSLIQANSPLHF. The CDR3 DNA sequence: TGTGCCAGCAGTTTAATACAGGCAAATTCACCCCTCCACTTT.

The DNA for the CDR3 is TGTGCCAGCAGACAAACCAGACAATCGAATGAAAAACTGTTTTTT. Protein sequence: CASRQTRQSNEKLFF. The chain uses TRBV6-1 and TRBJ1-4; no definite D call. V lost 6 bases, J lost 5 bases, and 16 bases lay in between. CDR1 MNHNS and CDR2 SASEGT come from the germline V gene. The CDR3 has 15 amino acids.

The chain recombines TRBV5-6 with TRBJ2-3, with TRBD1 matching over 11 bases. V was clipped by 3 bases and J by 6 bases; unmatched bases: 6. Germline CDR1 reads SGHDT; CDR2 reads YYEEEE. The CDR3 is 15 residues long. CDR3 residues: CASSSPGQGGDTQYF. The CDR3 DNA is TGTGCCAGCAGCTCTCCGGGACAGGGGGGGGATACGCAGTATTTT. Supplemented by reference TRBV5-6 and TRBJ2-3, the full variable domain reads DAGVTQSPTHLIKTRGQQVTLRCSPKSGHDTVSWYQQALGQGPQFIFQYYEEEERQRGNFPDRFSGHQFPNYSSELNVNALLLGDSALYLCASSSPGQGGDTQYFGPGTRLTVL.

The rearrangement uses TRBV3-1 and TRBJ1-1; D gene uncertain. Trimming shortened V by 1 base and J by 3 bases, and 6 bases separated the two germline ends. The germline V gene has CDR1 LGHDT and CDR2 YNNKEL (reference sequence). This CDR3 contains 13 residues. For the CDR3, the DNA is TGTGCCAGCAGCCAAGTTCCCGACACTGAAGCTTTCTTT. Translated, it gives CASSQVPDTEAFF.

This clonotype turned up a few times. The chain has TRBV20-1 and TRBJ1-2; 7 bases agree with TRBD1. Trimming removed 5 bases from V and 8 bases from J; junction bases left unmatched: 11. CDR1 is DFQATT and CDR2 is SNEGSKA in the germline V gene (reference sequence). This CDR3 contains 13 residues. CDR3 sequence: CSAARQGSGGYTF. As DNA, the CDR3 is TGCAGTGCTGCTAGACAGGGTTCGGGAGGCTACACCTTC.

The genes are TRBV10-3 and TRBJ1-4; D unclear. CDR3 length equals 14 residues. V shed 4 bases and J shed 0 bases, with 6 bases lying between them. Germline V lookup: CDR1 ENHRY, CDR2 SYGVKD. DNA of the CDR3: TGTGCCATCAGTGCTGGGGCAACTAATGAAAAACTGTTTTTT. This codes for CAISAGATNEKLFF.

V usage is TRBV27 and J usage is TRBJ1-5; D gene unclear. In germline, CDR1 is MNHEY, CDR2 SMNVEV (reference sequence). Trimming left V 3 bases short and J 9 bases short, with 18 bases between. The CDR3 consists of 15 residues. The CDR3 is CASSLRSAENGPQHF. The CDR3, as DNA: TGTGCCAGCAGTTTGAGGTCCGCGGAGAATGGGCCCCAGCATTTT.

The chain has TRBV14 and TRBJ2-1; D remains ambiguous. The V end was cut by 3 bases, the J end by 5 bases, with 8 bases between. This CDR3 has 13 residues. CDR1 and CDR2 (germline): SGHDN, FVKESK. As DNA, the CDR3 is TGTGCCAGCAGCCATCTTACAAACAATGAGCAGTTCTTC. It yields the protein CASSHLTNNEQFF.

V and J are TRBV4-2 and TRBJ1-1; TRBD1 is a possible D gene (5 bases). This CDR3 spans 13 amino acids. The ends were cut back, 3 bases at V and 6 bases at J, with 11 bases in the middle. The germline CDR1 and CDR2 sequences are LGHNA and YNFKEQ. CDR3 sequence: CASSQPLGPEAFF. CDR3 nucleotides: TGTGCCAGCAGCCAGCCCTTGGGGCCTGAAGCTTTCTTT.

The rearrangement links TRBV5-1 to TRBJ2-2, with 9 bases lining up with TRBD1. The germline V gene encodes CDR1 SGHRS and CDR2 YFSETQ. V was pared by 1 base and J by 7 bases, with 11 bases of the junction left unmatched. The CDR3 extends over 17 amino acids. The chain's CDR3 is CASSLRGGTGFYGELFF. DNA of the CDR3: TGCGCCAGCAGCTTGAGAGGCGGGACAGGGTTTTACGGGGAGCTGTTTTTT. Full variable domain (outside the CDR3, taken from reference TRBV5-1 and TRBJ2-2): KAGVTQTPRYLIKTRGQQVTLSCSPISGHRSVSWYQQTPGQGLQFLFEYFSETQRNKGNFPGRFSGRQFSNSRSEMNVSTLELGDSALYLCASSLRGGTGFYGELFFGEGSRLTVL.

This clonotype has only a few counts. The chain links TRBV6-1 to TRBJ2-7; tentative D call: TRBD1 (5 bases). Trimming removed 6 bases at V and 6 bases at J, with 12 bases between. Germline V lookup: CDR1 MNHNS, CDR2 SASEGT. This CDR3 comprises 12 residues. CDR3 DNA sequence: TGTGCCAGCAGCGTCCCAGGGATCGAGCAGTACTTC. Protein sequence: CASSVPGIEQYF.

This clonotype has a handful of counts. The CDR3 DNA reads as TGTGCCAGCAGTTACGGGTTGCGGGGCCGGGAGACCCAGTACTTC. As protein: CASSYGLRGRETQYF. The J gene is TRBJ2-5, the V gene TRBV6-5, with D possibly TRBD2 on 6 matching bases. Germline CDR1 and CDR2: MNHEY and SVGAGI. Trimming pared 2 bases from V and 5 bases from J, leaving 15 bases between. The CDR3 contains 15 residues.

This clonotype was detected a few times. The J gene is TRBJ2-1, the V gene TRBV20-1; 10 bases fit TRBD2. The J call may be mistaken, given a closer DNA end match to TRBJ2-7. The germline V gene has CDR1 DFQATT and CDR2 SNEGSKA (reference sequence). CDR3 size: 15 residues. The CDR3 region is CSARDRLAGYNEQYF. The CDR3 DNA reads as TGCAGTGCTAGAGATCGACTAGCGGGTTACAATGAGCAGTACTTC.

This chain links TRBV6-5 with TRBJ2-7; TRBD2 might be the D (6 bases). Judging by the DNA end, TRBJ2-5 fits better; the J call may be wrong. In germline, CDR1 is MNHEY, CDR2 SVGAGI. This CDR3 comprises 15 residues. Here the CDR3 DNA reads TGTGCCAGCAGTTACTCGGGGGGACTCTTTGAGACCCAGTACTTC. Protein: CASSYSGGLFETQYF.

The chain has TRBV7-2 and TRBJ1-1; unclear D gene. The CDR3 length is 14 residues. Germline CDR1 is SGHTA and CDR2 is FQGNSA. The V end lost 2 bases, the J end lost 1 base, and 8 bases lay between the germline ends. In DNA, the CDR3 is TGTGCCAGCAGCTTATTCGAGGGGAACACTGAAGCTTTCTTT. This sequence encodes CASSLFEGNTEAFF. The full variable domain, with the rest looked up from reference TRBV7-2 and TRBJ1-1, is GAGVSQSPSNKVTEKGKDVELRCDPISGHTALYWYRQSLGQGLEFLIYFQGNSAPDKSGLPSDRFSAERTGGSVSTLTIQRTQQEDSAVYLCASSLFEGNTEAFFGQGTRLTVV.

The chain has TRBV7-2 and TRBJ2-5; TRBD2 aligns across 9 bases. The better agreement between TRBJ2-7 and the DNA end casts doubt on the J call. In germline, CDR1 is SGHTA, CDR2 FQGNSA. The CDR3 is made up of 18 amino acids. As DNA, the CDR3 is TGTGCCAGCAGCCGTCAAAAGGGGCGGGGGGGCCTGCGTTACGAGCAGTACTTC. It codes for CASSRQKGRGGLRYEQYF.

The J gene is TRBJ2-7, the V gene TRBV28, with D possibly being TRBD1 (6 bases). CDR3 length equals 13 residues. Trimming took off 6 bases at V and 2 bases at J, with 11 bases between the two ends. Germline V gene data show CDR1 as MDHEN and CDR2 as SYDVKM. The CDR3 spells CASRVGGPYEQYF. The CDR3, as DNA: TGTGCCAGCAGGGTTGGGGGCCCCTACGAGCAGTACTTC.

This clonotype was counted a few times. The V gene is TRBV2, the J gene TRBJ2-5; possible D gene TRBD2, 7 bases. CDR1 and CDR2 (germline): SNHLY, FYNNEI. Trimming took 3 bases from V and 5 from J, leaving 19 bases between them. This CDR3 has 16 residues. The CDR3 DNA is TGTGCCAGCAGTGATCCCCGGGGGGCCCCCGGGGAGACCCAGTACTTC. Its protein product is CASSDPRGAPGETQYF.

This chain joins TRBV5-1 and TRBJ2-1; 10 nucleotides match TRBD1. The CDR3 sequence is 16 residues long. The J segment lost 10 bases and the V segment lost 2 bases, leaving 12 bases of the junction unmatched. Germline CDR1 and CDR2: SGHRS and YFSETQ. The DNA for the CDR3 is TGCGCCAGCAGCTTCTATCCGGGACAGGGGACTTGGGAGCAGTTCTTC. Its protein product is CASSFYPGQGTWEQFF.